This TCR beta chain appears in the sequencing data of a study of T cell responses to AZD1222 COVID-19 vaccine. In regard to this clone: Antigen: not known.

Study observations and caveats: Donors were chiefly white British, with a greater number of females, and clonal diversity was perhaps underestimated. In all cases, repertoires were sampled only after the peak T cell response. When two AZD1222 doses had been given, Spike-specific TCR breadth and depth rose. Seropositive status at baseline applied to only a handful of AZD1222 recipients.

Only in-frame clones appear in the TCRdb table, and some are missing; sequencing was by immunoSEQ multiplex PCR. The data contain approximately 140,000 clones, about nine tenths of them singletons. The sample was peripheral blood, taken on day 0 of MenACWY control vaccination. The sequence derives from an adult in good health.

CDR3 in DNA: TGTGCCAGCAGTTTTGTATTAGCCAATTCACCCCTCCACTTT. This sequence encodes CASSFVLANSPLHF. The V call is TRBV28, the J call TRBJ1-6, with D hard to call. CDR3 length: 14 residues. V was trimmed by 3 bases and J by 7 bases, leaving 10 bases between them. Germline CDR1 is MDHEN and CDR2 is SYDVKM.